This T cell receptor (beta chain) originates from a study of shared clonotypes between healthy human individuals. Study-level background: Participating donors consisted of two women and a few men aged 18 to 49. Regarding the study as a whole: Rarefaction revealed incomplete sorted-subset sequencing despite large depth. Memory subsets had estimated richness that was generally smaller than that of naive subsets.

On this clone itself: The antigen remains undetermined.

Only CD45RO-negative cells positively selected for CCR7 counted as naive CD8 cells, so terminally differentiated effector memory CD45RA+ cells were excluded. Every donor, a Caucasian adult, lived in Nashville, Tennessee. This CDR3 contains 15 residues. The V and J ends lost 6 bases and 4 bases, in that order; junction bases with no gene match: 9. Germline CDR1 is SGHRS and CDR2 is YFSETQ. Clones were read by immunoSEQ multiplex PCR, and TCRdb kept only the in-frame ones, dropping some. The data contain about 550,000 clones, less than 97% of them singletons. Sequencing was performed on naive CD8+ T cells sorted from blood. The rearrangement uses TRBV5-1 and TRBJ1-1, with 10 nucleotides matching TRBD1. This receptor was taken from a woman in her twenties or thirties in good health. The CDR3 loop is CASNSGTGDTTEAFF. The CDR3 DNA is TGCGCCAGCAACTCCGGGACAGGGGATACCACTGAAGCTTTCTTT.